The count of the clone carrying this T cell receptor (beta chain) is one. Antigen: not known. Extraction and reverse transcription of RNA yielded cDNA as the sequencing template. Profiled with immunoSEQ multiplex PCR; TCRdb holds only in-frame clones, not every one. Among more than 85,000 clones listed, roughly 64% were seen once. This sample stems from a study of CD8+ T cells in alopecia areata. Across the study: Treated individuals took tofacitinib by mouth, 5 to 10 mg twice daily.

General study findings and limits: Affected scalp, especially in alopecia totalis/universalis, had a higher clonality than normal scalp did.

Described treatment: oral pan-JAK inhibitor, 5-10 mg twice daily. Both peripheral blood and punch biopsies of lesional scalp skin were obtained from patients who had alopecia areata. The sorting of PBMCs gave CD4+ and CD8+ T cells. Germline CDR1 reads SGHVS; CDR2 reads FNYEAQ. This CDR3 is built from 15 residues. Trimming cost V 5 bases and J 2 bases, with 15 bases left between them. The V call is TRBV7-6, the J call TRBJ1-1, with D uncertain. The sequence derives from a human donor with alopecia areata. The sample consisted of CD8+ T cells sorted from blood, taken at week 4, from a patient treated with tofacitinib. CDR3 sequence (DNA): TGTGCCAGCAGCCGATCTCCCGGGGTCAACACTGAAGCTTTCTTT. Translating gives CASSRSPGVNTEAFF.